The entry below gives a single T cell receptor (beta chain) sequence along with its context. This CDR3 spans 17 amino acids. Looked up from germline, CDR1 is LGHNT and CDR2 is FRNRAP. J was trimmed by 3 bases and V by 0 bases; bases with no gene match: 4. This entry is derived from a study of blood T cell repertoires in COVID-19. At the level of the study: Collection of acute and convalescent COVID-19 samples took place in the United States, Italy and Spain. From T cells, B-cell-depleted T cells, or PBMCs came the material, which was cDNA or gDNA.

Seattle patients were enrolled while actively infected and followed longitudinally. Original analysis: Amplified reference gene primers provided the basis for estimating nucleated cell counts. Profiled with immunoSEQ multiplex PCR; TCRdb holds only in-frame clones, not every one. V and J calls and clone size are those listed in that table; D and trimming were worked out from the DNA. This table holds some 70,000 clones, less than 95% found once. Sequencing used peripheral blood. The sequence was collected from a man aged 45-60 years with COVID-19, enrolled during active disease. The chain has TRBV12-5 and TRBJ2-2; TRBD1 matches 10 bases. In DNA form, the CDR3 reads TGTGCTAGTGGTTTGGTTAGGACAGGGGGTTACACCGGGGAGCTGTTTTTT. It translates to CASGLVRTGGYTGELFF. The variable domain in full, with the rest retrieved from reference TRBV12-5 and TRBJ2-2, is DARVTQTPRHKVTEMGQEVTMRCQPILGHNTVFWYRQTMMQGLELLAYFRNRAPLDDSGMPKDRFSAEMPDATLATLKIQPSEPRDSAVYFCASGLVRTGGYTGELFFGEGSRLTVL.